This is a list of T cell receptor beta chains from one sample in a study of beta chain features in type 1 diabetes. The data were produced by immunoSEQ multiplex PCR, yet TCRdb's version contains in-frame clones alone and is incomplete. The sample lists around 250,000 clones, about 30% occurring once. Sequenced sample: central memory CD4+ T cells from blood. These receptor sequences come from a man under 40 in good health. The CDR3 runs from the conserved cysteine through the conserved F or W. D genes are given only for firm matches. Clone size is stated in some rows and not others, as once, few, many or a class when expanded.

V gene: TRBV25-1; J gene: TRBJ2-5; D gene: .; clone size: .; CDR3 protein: CASSELRSGRVETQYF; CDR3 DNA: TGTGCCAGCAGTGAATTAAGGTCCGGACGAGTGGAGACCCAGTACTTC
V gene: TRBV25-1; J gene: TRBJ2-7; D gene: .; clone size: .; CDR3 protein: CASSDPAGREQYF; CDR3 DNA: TGTGCCAGCAGTGACCCGGCAGGGCGGGAGCAGTACTTC
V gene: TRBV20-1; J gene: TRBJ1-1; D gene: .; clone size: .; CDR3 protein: CSADRNTEAFF; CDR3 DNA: TGCAGTGCTGACAGGAACACTGAAGCTTTCTTT
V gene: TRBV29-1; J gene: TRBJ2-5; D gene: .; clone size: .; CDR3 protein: CSVGSGSVETQYF; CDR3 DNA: TGCAGCGTCGGTTCAGGGTCCGTAGAGACCCAGTACTTC
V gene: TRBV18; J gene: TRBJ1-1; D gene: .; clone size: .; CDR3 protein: CASSPTRNTEAFF; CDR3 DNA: TGTGCCAGCTCTCCCACGAGAAACACTGAAGCTTTCTTT
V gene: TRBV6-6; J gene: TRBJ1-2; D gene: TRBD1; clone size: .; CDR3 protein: CASSYEDRGSYGYTF; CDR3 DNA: TGTGCCAGCAGTTACGAGGACAGGGGTAGCTATGGCTACACCTTC
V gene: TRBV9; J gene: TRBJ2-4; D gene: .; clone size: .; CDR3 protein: CASSAGANIQYF; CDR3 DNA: TGTGCCAGCAGCGCCGGAGCAAACATTCAGTACTTC
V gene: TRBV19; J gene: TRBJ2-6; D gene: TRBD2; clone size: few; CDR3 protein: CASIAGFSGANVLTF; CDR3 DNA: TGTGCCAGCATAGCGGGGTTCTCTGGGGCCAACGTCCTGACTTTC
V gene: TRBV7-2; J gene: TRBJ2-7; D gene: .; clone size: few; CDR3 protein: CASSLAFSLSYEQYF; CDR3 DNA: TGTGCCAGCAGCTTAGCTTTTTCTCTCTCCTACGAGCAGTACTTC
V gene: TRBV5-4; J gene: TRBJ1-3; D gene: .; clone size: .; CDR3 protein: CASSIDPSGNTIYF; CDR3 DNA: TGTGCCAGCAGTATAGACCCGAGTGGAAACACCATATATTTT